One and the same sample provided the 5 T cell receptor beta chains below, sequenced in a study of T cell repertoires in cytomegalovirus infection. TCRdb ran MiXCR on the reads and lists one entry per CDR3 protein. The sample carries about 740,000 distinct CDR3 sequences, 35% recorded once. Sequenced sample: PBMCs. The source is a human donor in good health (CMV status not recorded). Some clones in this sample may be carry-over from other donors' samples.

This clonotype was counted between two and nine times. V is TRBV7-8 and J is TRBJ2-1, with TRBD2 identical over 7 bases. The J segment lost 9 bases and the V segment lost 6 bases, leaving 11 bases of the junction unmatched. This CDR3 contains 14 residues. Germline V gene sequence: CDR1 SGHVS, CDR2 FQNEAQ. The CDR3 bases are TGTGCCAGCAGTATTAGCGGGCGAATACGTGAGCAGTTCTTC. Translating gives CASSISGRIREQFF.

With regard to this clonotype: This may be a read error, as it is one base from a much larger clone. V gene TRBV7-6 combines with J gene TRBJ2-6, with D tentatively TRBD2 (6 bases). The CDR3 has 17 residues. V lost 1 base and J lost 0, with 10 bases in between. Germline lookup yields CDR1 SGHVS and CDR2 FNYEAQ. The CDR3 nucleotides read TGTGCCAGCAGCTTAGAGAACGGGGGCTCTGGGGCCAACGTCCTGACTTTC. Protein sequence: CASSLENGGSGANVLTF.

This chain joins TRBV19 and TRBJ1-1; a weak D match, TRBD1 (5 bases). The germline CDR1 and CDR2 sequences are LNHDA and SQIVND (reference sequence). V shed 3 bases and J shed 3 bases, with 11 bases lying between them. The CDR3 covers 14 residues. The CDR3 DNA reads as TGTGCCAGTAGTATCTCTCAGGGTTACACTGAAGCTTTCTTT. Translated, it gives CASSISQGYTEAFF.

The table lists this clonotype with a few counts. The CDR3 DNA reads TGTGCCAGTAGTATTTGGGACAGCGATCATCAGCCCCAGCATTTT. It yields the protein CASSIWDSDHQPQHF. The chain employs TRBV19 and TRBJ1-5, with 7 bases matching TRBD1. Germline loops: CDR1 LNHDA, CDR2 SQIVND (reference sequence). V shed 3 bases, J shed 5 bases, and the junction held 7 bases outside the gene matches. The CDR3 consists of 15 residues.

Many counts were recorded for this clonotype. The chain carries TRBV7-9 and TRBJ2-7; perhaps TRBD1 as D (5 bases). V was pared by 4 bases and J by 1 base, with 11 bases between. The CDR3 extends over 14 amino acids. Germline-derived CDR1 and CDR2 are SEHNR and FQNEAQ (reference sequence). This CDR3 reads CASSSTEISYEQYF. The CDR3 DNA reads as TGTGCCAGCAGCTCGACAGAGATATCCTACGAGCAGTACTTC.